This TCR beta chain was obtained from a study of response to subunit inactivated influenza vaccine. Findings and caveats of the study: The study's authors posited that every seasonal influenza vaccination enlists few new T cells.

This CDR3 spans 17 amino acids. CDR1 is SEHNR, CDR2 FQNEAQ, per germline (reference sequence). V was shortened by 2 bases and J by 1 base, with 15 bases between the two germline ends. TCRdb reprocessed the RT-PCR reads via MiXCR and lists one record per CDR3 protein. The sample comprises 280,000 or so distinct CDR3 sequences, 21% of which are singletons, and 9.5% to 13% rests with the top ten. Details on this clonotype: Its antigen is not identified.

The sequence derives from a man between 50 and 69 years old who received an inactivated influenza vaccine. Sample: PBMCs from blood, taken approximately 20 months after vaccination. The chain recombines TRBV7-9 with TRBJ2-1; weak D call: TRBD1 (6 bases). The CDR3 coding sequence is TGTGCCAGCAGCTTAAGCCGAGGGGGTTCTTCCTACAATGAGCAGTTCTTC. It yields the protein CASSLSRGGSSYNEQFF.